This T cell receptor beta chain was captured in a study of blood T cell repertoires in COVID-19. Study summary: Spain, Italy and the United States supplied samples that represented acute and convalescent COVID-19. In each case, the material was cDNA or gDNA derived from T cells, B-cell-depleted T cells, or PBMCs.

Per the study methods: Nucleated cell counts were estimated from reference gene primer amplification. Profiling relied on immunoSEQ multiplex PCR, and the TCRdb table lists in-frame clones only, not all of them. V and J calls and clone size are given by that table; D and trimming were obtained from the DNA. The sample yields over 300,000 clones, about 83% seen once. Germline V gene data show CDR1 as LGHNA and CDR2 as YSLEER. Losses at the gene ends were 0 bases for V and 7 bases for J; bases not matched to a gene: 17. This CDR3 spans 19 amino acids. The sequencing sample was made of peripheral blood. This TCR was recovered from a woman in her 50s with acute or convalescent COVID-19. V usage is TRBV4-3 and J usage is TRBJ2-7; 11 nucleotides match TRBD2. Here the CDR3 DNA reads TGCGCCAGCAGCCAAGAGCCGGGGGGTAGCGGGAGGGCAGCGAAAGAGCAGTACTTC. It codes for CASSQEPGGSGRAAKEQYF.